This is a list of T cell receptor beta chains from one sample in a study of cytomegalovirus exposure and HLA in healthy donors. Profiling relied on immunoSEQ multiplex PCR, and the TCRdb table lists in-frame clones only, not all of them. Among approximately 140,000 clones listed, approximately 80% were seen once. The sample consisted of PBMCs. These receptors all come from a man in his forties in good health and CMV-seronegative. The CDR3 runs from the conserved cysteine through the conserved F or W. A D gene is named only where the DNA matches it firmly. Rows give clone size only sometimes, using once, few, many, or a class for an expanded clone.

TRBD2 TRBJ2-1 TRBV6-4 . TGTGCCAGCAGTGATCGACTAGCGGTAAGCTCCTACAATGAGCAGTTCTTC CASSDRLAVSSYNEQFF
. TRBJ2-3 TRBV4-1 once TGCGCCAGCAGCCAAGGGGTTAGCGTAGATACGCAGTATTTT CASSQGVSVDTQYF
. TRBJ1-5 TRBV19 . TGTGCCAGTAGTATTACAGGGAAGGGGCCCCAGCATTTT CASSITGKGPQHF
. TRBJ2-7 TRBV4-2 . TGTGCCAGCAGCCAAGCGACGGGTGTGGGAGAGCGGTACTTC CASSQATGVGERYF
TRBD2 TRBJ2-1 TRBV15 . TGTGCCACCGGGCTAGCGGGGACCTCCTACAATGAGCAGTTCTTC CATGLAGTSYNEQFF
. TRBJ2-4 TRBV5-1 . TGCGCCAGCAGCCTAACCATGGGGGGAGCCAAAAACAGTCAGTACTTC CASSLTMGGAKNSQYF
. TRBJ2-7 TRBV6-5 . TGTGCCAGCAGCCACAGGGCTTTCGGCTACGAGCAGTACTTC CASSHRAFGYEQYF
. TRBJ2-7 TRBV4-3 . TGCGCCAGCAGCCAAGTAGAGGGTTGGTACGAGCAGTACTTC CASSQVEGWYEQYF
TRBD1 TRBJ2-5 TRBV27 few TGTGCCAGCAGTACAGGGGGAAGGACCCAGTACTTC CASSTGGRTQYF
. TRBJ1-1 TRBV28 . TGTGCCAGCAGTTGGTCGGTAGGCGCAGGCACTGAAGCTTTCTTT CASSWSVGAGTEAFF
. TRBJ2-3 TRBV5-8 . TGTGCCAGCAGCTTGGGCCTCCTAGCAGATACGCAGTATTTT CASSLGLLADTQYF
TRBD2 TRBJ2-5 TRBV5-4 . TGTGCCAGCAGCGTAGCGGGGCAAGAGACCCAGTACTTC CASSVAGQETQYF
. TRBJ2-7 TRBV4-1 . TGCGCCAGCAGCTCCCCAGGGGAGCACTACGAGCAGTACTTC CASSSPGEHYEQYF
. TRBJ1-2 TRBV7-9 . TGTGCCAGCAGCTTAGCGGGGGGAGATTTTTTTTATGGCTACACCTTC CASSLAGGDFFYGYTF
TRBD2 TRBJ2-5 TRBV28 . TGTGCCACCCGAGCGGGATCAAAAGAGACCCAGTACTTC CATRAGSKETQYF
TRBD1 TRBJ2-1 TRBV19 once TGTGCCAGTAGTATTCCCGGACAGGGTACGGACAATGAGCAGTTCTTC CASSIPGQGTDNEQFF
TRBD1 TRBJ1-1 TRBV6-5 . TGTGCCAGCAGTTACTCAGGGACAGCGAACACTGAAGCCTTCTTT CASSYSGTANTEAFF
TRBD1 TRBJ2-6 TRBV9 . TGTGCCAGCAGCGTAGGCGCCGGTAAAGGACAGGGGGTCTCTGGGGCCAACGTCCTGACTTTC CASSVGAGKGQGVSGANVLTF